Described below is a single T cell receptor (beta chain) sequence and its context. Libraries were prepared by immunoSEQ multiplex PCR; TCRdb keeps only in-frame clonotypes and omits some of them. The data hold fewer than 1.6 million clones, with less than 99% observed a single time. These data come from a study of shared clonotypes between healthy human individuals. Germline CDR1 is MGHDK and CDR2 is SYGVNS. This CDR3 is 15 amino acids long. The V segment lost 2 bases and the J segment 3 bases; nucleotides outside the gene matches: 5. The origin of this receptor is a man younger than 45 in good health. The V gene is TRBV25-1, the J gene TRBJ2-7; the match to TRBD2 covers 9 bases. Sequencing was performed on naive CD4+ T cells sorted from blood. Documented subset: CD45RA+ positively selected. CDR3 in DNA: TGTGCCAGCAGTGAACGGGCGGGAGGGCTCTACGAGCAGTACTTC. The encoded protein is CASSERAGGLYEQYF.